The clone carrying this TCR beta chain was counted between two and nine times. Its specificity is not known. The sample belongs to a study of cytomegalovirus exposure and HLA in healthy donors. CDR3 length: 15 amino acids. The V end lost 0 bases, the J end lost 4 bases, and 10 bases lay between the germline ends. The germline gives CDR1 SGDLS, CDR2 YYNGEE. Study-wide points: Later genetic work tied a missense DCLRE1C variant to beta-chain V and J trimming.

Both 60 Vbeta primers and 13 Jbeta primers went into the PCR. TCRdb keeps only in-frame clones here, not all; method: immunoSEQ multiplex PCR. The sample includes tens of thousands of clones, over 60% of them seen just once. The chain uses TRBV9 and TRBJ1-4, with no clear D. This receptor was taken from a man aged 25 to 40 in good health and CMV-seronegative. The sequenced material came from PBMCs. The CDR3 loop reads CASSVARGFNEKLFF. In DNA form, the CDR3 reads TGTGCCAGCAGCGTAGCTCGGGGATTTAATGAAAAACTGTTTTTT.